Listed below are T cell receptor beta chains from one sample, sequenced in a study of cytomegalovirus exposure and HLA in healthy donors. Produced via immunoSEQ multiplex PCR; TCRdb's table is partial and in-frame only. The sample has about 130,000 clones; 70% to 85% are singletons. The specimen was PBMCs. All receptors derive from a boy aged 2 to 10 in good health and CMV-seronegative. Each CDR3 is given with its conserved first and last residue. Only part of the rows carry a size: once, few, many, or a class if the clone is expanded.

clone size	V gene	J gene	CDR3 protein
NA	TRBV6-6	TRBJ2-2	CASSNDRGYDTGELFF
NA	TRBV7-9	TRBJ1-1	CASSLGGAEAFF
NA	TRBV27	TRBJ2-5	CASSLSRSRGTQYF
once	TRBV5-1	TRBJ1-6	CASSLGHSYNSPLHF
once	TRBV10-3	TRBJ1-2	CAISSSLQGTVNYGYTF
NA	TRBV7-9	TRBJ2-3	CASSFPGGRAGRTDTQYF
NA	TRBV6-5	TRBJ2-3	CASSYSGGTDTQYF
once	TRBV30	TRBJ1-2	CAWSEGAGRYYGYTF
NA	TRBV19	TRBJ1-5	CASSRTGQDGSNQPQHF
NA	TRBV7-2	TRBJ1-3	CASSLFTGRGNTIYF
NA	TRBV6-5	TRBJ2-3	CASSYRGVTDTQYF
NA	TRBV20-1	TRBJ2-3	CSARLTDTQYF
NA	TRBV11-2	TRBJ1-6	CASSLVQYNSPLHF
few	TRBV2	TRBJ1-5	CASSDPGVSNQPQHF
few	TRBV27	TRBJ2-3	CASSFQGVAEQYF
NA	TRBV27	TRBJ1-6	CASSWTGERGSPLHF
NA	TRBV19	TRBJ1-5	CASSYGGDQPQHF
NA	TRBV6-5	TRBJ2-1	CASGAQEFYNEQFF
few	TRBV10-1	TRBJ1-1	CASSDRRQGREAFF
NA	TRBV19	TRBJ1-2	CASQLGQGSFYGYTF
NA	TRBV7-8	TRBJ1-2	CASSPLAGQISGYTF
NA	TRBV5-1	TRBJ1-1	CASSRTGGGTEAFF
NA	TRBV7-9	TRBJ1-2	CSSSLYEGSYGYTF
few	TRBV5-1	TRBJ1-6	CASSLVTRGTGSPLHF
NA	TRBV19	TRBJ2-1	CAIGDYNEQFF